The 15 T cell receptor beta chains listed next were all sequenced from one sample in a study of blood T cell repertoires in COVID-19. The data were produced by immunoSEQ multiplex PCR, yet TCRdb's version contains in-frame clones alone and is incomplete. The profile shows about 190,000 clones, 65% to 85% of them singletons. The sequenced sample was peripheral blood. Every receptor here comes from a young woman with acute or convalescent COVID-19.

V is TRBV2 and J is TRBJ2-5, with D possibly being TRBD1 (6 bases). CDR3 size: 12 residues. Trimming shortened V by 9 bases and J by 1 base, and 9 bases separated the two germline ends. Germline lookup yields CDR1 SNHLY and CDR2 FYNNEI. The CDR3 loop is CASRQAQETQYF. CDR3 sequence (DNA): TGTGCCAGTAGACAGGCCCAAGAGACCCAGTACTTC.

To note about this clone: Lacking the conserved final phenylalanine or tryptophan, this CDR3 likely reflects a read error. V is TRBV6-6 and J is TRBJ1-2; tentative D call: TRBD1 (6 bases). Trimming cost V 2 bases and J 6 bases, with 19 bases left between them. Germline CDR1 MNHNY, CDR2 SVGAGI (reference sequence). CDR3 length: 16 residues. The CDR3 sequence is CASSYLPDRRADGYTL. The DNA for the CDR3 is TGTGCCAGCAGTTACCTCCCAGACAGGCGCGCCGATGGCTACACCCTC.

CDR3 residues: CASSLGPTKREDEQFF. The CDR3 DNA sequence: TGTGCCAGCAGCTTAGGCCCCACAAAGCGGGAGGACGAGCAGTTCTTC. V and J are TRBV13 and TRBJ2-1; 9 bases match TRBD2. Trimming at V came to 0 bases and at J to 10 bases, leaving 10 bases not matched to a gene. CDR3 length: 16 amino acids. The germline CDR1 and CDR2 sequences are PRHDT and FYEKMQ (reference sequence).

The chain links TRBV6-5 to TRBJ1-1; D not resolved. Germline values: CDR1 MNHEY, CDR2 SVGAGI. CDR3 length: 13 amino acids. The V gene lost 2 bases and the J gene lost 10 bases, with 14 bases spanning the gap. The CDR3 nucleotides are TGTGCCAGCAGTTACCCTCCTATGGGGAGAGCTTTCTTT. Translation gives CASSYPPMGRAFF.

Concerning this clone itself: Distinct nucleotide sequences in the sample also encode this CDR3. The rearrangement uses TRBV28 and TRBJ1-2, with 8 bases fitting TRBD1. Trimming cost V 5 bases and J 5 bases; bases outside gene matches: 4. Germline V gene lookup returns CDR1 MDHEN and CDR2 SYDVKM. The length of the CDR3 is 13 residues. The CDR3 bases are TGTGCCAGCAGTCCAGGACAGGGTTATGGCTACACCTTC. Amino acids: CASSPGQGYGYTF.

The CDR3 here is CASSPFGPPPMSTYEQYF. The CDR3 DNA sequence: TGTGCCAGCAGCCCTTTTGGCCCTCCCCCCATGTCAACCTACGAGCAGTACTTC. The genes are TRBV11-2 and TRBJ2-7; unclear D gene. The CDR3 runs to 18 residues. Germline CDR1 is SGHAT and CDR2 is FQNNGV. Trimming removed 5 bases at V and 2 bases at J, with 25 bases between.

This sequence joins TRBV7-9 and TRBJ1-1, with 7 nucleotides matching TRBD1. Germline CDR1 SEHNR, CDR2 FQNEAQ (reference sequence). Trimming at V came to 4 bases and at J to 4 bases, leaving 3 bases not matched to a gene. The CDR3 extends over 13 amino acids. CDR3 sequence (DNA): TGTGCCAGCAGCTCGACAGGGAGCACTGAAGCTTTCTTT. Protein product: CASSSTGSTEAFF.

The chain has TRBV29-1 and TRBJ2-5, with D tentatively TRBD1 (6 bases). Trimming stripped 8 bases from V and 1 base from J, with 11 bases between. CDR3 size: 12 residues. CDR1 is SQVTM, CDR2 ANQGSEA, per germline. This CDR3 reads CSTWGLQETQYF. CDR3 bases: TGCAGCACCTGGGGGCTCCAAGAGACCCAGTACTTC.

This chain uses TRBV5-4 with TRBJ1-2; no definite D call. Trimming removed 2 bases from V and 8 bases from J, with 10 bases in between. Looked up from germline, CDR1 is SGHNT and CDR2 is YYREEE (reference sequence). The CDR3 spans 12 residues. CDR3 DNA sequence: TGTGCCAGCAGCTTTGCGGTTTCAGGCTACACCTTC. Translation gives CASSFAVSGYTF.

This clone was counted ten times or more. V is TRBV2 and J is TRBJ2-2; D not certain. Trimming removed 10 bases from V and 3 bases from J, with 9 bases in between. Germline V lookup: CDR1 SNHLY, CDR2 FYNNEI. The CDR3 extends over 12 amino acids. DNA of the CDR3: TGTGCCAACAGACTCGACACCGGGGAGCTGTTTTTT. Translated, it gives CANRLDTGELFF.

The rearrangement links TRBV5-6 to TRBJ1-3; TRBD1 matches 7 bases. Looked up from germline, CDR1 is SGHDT and CDR2 is YYEEEE. The ends lost 2 bases at V and 3 bases at J; junction bases unmatched: 5. The CDR3 extends over 15 amino acids. DNA of the CDR3: TGTGCCAGCAGCTTCCGACAGGGAAGTGGAAACACCATATATTTT. It codes for CASSFRQGSGNTIYF.

J is TRBJ2-3 and V is TRBV11-2; D might be TRBD1 (5 bases). The CDR3 extends over 16 amino acids. CDR1 is SGHAT, CDR2 FQNNGV, per germline. Trimming shortened V by 1 base and J by 2 bases, and 13 bases separated the two germline ends. The DNA for the CDR3 is TGTGCCAGCAGCTTAGTTTCTCTGGGGCTCACAGATACGCAGTATTTT. Its translation is CASSLVSLGLTDTQYF.

The rearrangement uses TRBV5-1 and TRBJ2-6; possible D gene TRBD1, 7 bases. The V end was cut by 4 bases, the J end by 0 bases, with 14 bases between. The length of the CDR3 is 17 residues. Germline CDR1 is SGHRS and CDR2 is YFSETQ. The CDR3 DNA reads TGCGCCAGCAGCCCCACCCAGGGGGGCTCTGGGGCCAACGTCCTGACTTTC. Its translation: CASSPTQGGSGANVLTF.

This clone was observed a single time. The chain has TRBV6-2 or TRBV6-3 and TRBJ2-5, with D possibly matching TRBD1 (5 bases). The V gene's germline CDR1 is MNHEY and CDR2 SVGEGT. V was clipped by 2 bases and J by 2 bases, with 9 bases between them. This CDR3 has 14 amino acids. The CDR3 DNA is TGTGCCAGCAGTTACGAAGGGGTACAAGAGACCCAGTACTTC. This codes for CASSYEGVQETQYF.

V is TRBV6-5 and J is TRBJ1-4, with 7 bases matching TRBD1. CDR1 and CDR2 (germline): MNHEY, SVGAGI. After removal of 7 bases from V and 10 bases from J, the junction contained 12 bases not matched to a gene. The CDR3 runs 14 residues. This CDR3 is CASTEGGGGIKLFF. The CDR3 DNA sequence: TGTGCCAGCACCGAAGGAGGGGGCGGGATAAAACTGTTTTTT.